This T cell receptor (beta chain) was documented in a study of T cell repertoires in cytomegalovirus infection. Study in general: CMV epitopes, recently identified HLA-C-restricted and well-studied HLA-B-restricted, were used. Public TCR beta signatures were indicative of both CMV infection and a matching HLA type.

This clonotype was observed a single time. The antigen is not known. The V gene lost 6 bases and the J gene lost 5 bases, with 11 bases spanning the gap. CDR3 size: 12 residues. Germline V gene sequence: CDR1 SGHKS, CDR2 YYEKEE (reference sequence). TCRdb redid the calling of the reads with MiXCR, one entry per CDR3 protein. This table has about half a million distinct CDR3 sequences, 42% appearing once. Broader study findings: Clonotypes of TCR beta that were HLA-C-restricted and CMV-specific dominated the ex vivo response.

The rearrangement links TRBV5-5 to TRBJ1-1; no firm D call. The sample here was cultured PBMCs, taken from culture after CMV antigen stimulation. The sequence derives from a human donor in good health (CMV status not recorded). Some clones in this sample may be carry-over from other donors' samples. The CDR3 loop is CASTSRKTEAFF. The CDR3 nucleotides are TGTGCCAGCACTTCTAGAAAGACTGAAGCTTTCTTT.